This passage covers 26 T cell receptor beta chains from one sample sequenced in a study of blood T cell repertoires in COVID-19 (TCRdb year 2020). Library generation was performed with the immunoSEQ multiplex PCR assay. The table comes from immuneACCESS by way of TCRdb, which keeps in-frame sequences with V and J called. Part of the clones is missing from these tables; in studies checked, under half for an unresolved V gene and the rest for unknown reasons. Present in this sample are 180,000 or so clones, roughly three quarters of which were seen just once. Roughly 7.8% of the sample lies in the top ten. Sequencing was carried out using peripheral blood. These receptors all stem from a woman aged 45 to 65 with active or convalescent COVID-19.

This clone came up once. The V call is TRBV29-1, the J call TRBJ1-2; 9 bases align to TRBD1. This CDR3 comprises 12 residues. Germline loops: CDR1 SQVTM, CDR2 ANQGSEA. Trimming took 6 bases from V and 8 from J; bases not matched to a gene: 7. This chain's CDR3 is CSVQQGAGGYTF. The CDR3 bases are TGCAGCGTGCAACAGGGGGCTGGCGGCTACACCTTC. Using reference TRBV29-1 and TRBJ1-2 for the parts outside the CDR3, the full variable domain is SAVISQKPSRDICQRGTSLTIQCQVDSQVTMMFWYRQQPGQSLTLIATANQGSEATYESGFVIDKFPISRPNLTFSTLTVSNMSPEDSSIYLCSVQQGAGGYTFGSGTRLTVV.

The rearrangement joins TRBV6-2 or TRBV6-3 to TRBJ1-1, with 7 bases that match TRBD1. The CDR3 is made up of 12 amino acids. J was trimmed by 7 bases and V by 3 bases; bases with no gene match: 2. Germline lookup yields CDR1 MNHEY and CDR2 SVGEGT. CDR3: CASSYGDSEAFF. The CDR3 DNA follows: TGTGCCAGCAGTTATGGGGACAGTGAAGCTTTCTTT.

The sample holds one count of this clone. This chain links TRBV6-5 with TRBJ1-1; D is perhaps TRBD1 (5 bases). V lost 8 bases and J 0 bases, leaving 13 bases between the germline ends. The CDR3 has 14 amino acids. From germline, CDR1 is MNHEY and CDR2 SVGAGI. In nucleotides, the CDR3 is TGTGCCAGCCAATACGGGGGAGTGAACACTGAAGCTTTCTTT. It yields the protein CASQYGGVNTEAFF.

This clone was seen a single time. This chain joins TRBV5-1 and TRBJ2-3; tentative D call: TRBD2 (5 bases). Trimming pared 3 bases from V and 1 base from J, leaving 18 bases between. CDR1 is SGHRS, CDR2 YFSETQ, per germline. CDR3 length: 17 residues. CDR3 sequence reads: CASSSRGSQLGTDTQYF. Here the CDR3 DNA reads TGCGCCAGCAGCTCCAGAGGGTCGCAGTTGGGCACAGATACGCAGTATTTT.

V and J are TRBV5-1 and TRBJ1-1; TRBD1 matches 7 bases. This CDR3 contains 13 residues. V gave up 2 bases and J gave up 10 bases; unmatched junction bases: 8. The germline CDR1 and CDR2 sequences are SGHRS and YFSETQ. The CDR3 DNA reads TGCGCCAGCAGCTTTGGAGGGGGCGCGGGAGCTTTCTTT. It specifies CASSFGGGAGAFF. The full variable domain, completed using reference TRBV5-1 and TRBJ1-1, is KAGVTQTPRYLIKTRGQQVTLSCSPISGHRSVSWYQQTPGQGLQFLFEYFSETQRNKGNFPGRFSGRQFSNSRSEMNVSTLELGDSALYLCASSFGGGAGAFFGQGTRLTVV.

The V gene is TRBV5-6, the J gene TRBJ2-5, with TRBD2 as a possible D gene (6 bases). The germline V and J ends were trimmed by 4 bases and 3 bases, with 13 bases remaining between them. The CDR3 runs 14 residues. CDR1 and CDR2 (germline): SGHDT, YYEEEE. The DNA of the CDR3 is TGTGCCAGCAGCAGACTAAAGCGGGAAGAGACCCAGTACTTC. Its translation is CASSRLKREETQYF.

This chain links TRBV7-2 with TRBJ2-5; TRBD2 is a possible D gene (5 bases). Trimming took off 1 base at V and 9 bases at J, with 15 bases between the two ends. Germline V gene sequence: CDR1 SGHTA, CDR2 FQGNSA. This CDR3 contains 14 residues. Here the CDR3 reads CASSLGPGFGAQYF. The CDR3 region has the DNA TGTGCCAGCAGCTTAGGCCCAGGCTTCGGGGCCCAGTACTTC.

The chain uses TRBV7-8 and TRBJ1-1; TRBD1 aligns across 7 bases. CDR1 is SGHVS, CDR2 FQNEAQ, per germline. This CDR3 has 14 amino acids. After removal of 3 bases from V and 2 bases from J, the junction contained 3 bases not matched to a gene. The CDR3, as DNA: TGTGCCAGCAGCTTCCGACAGGGTAACACTGAAGCTTTCTTT. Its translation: CASSFRQGNTEAFF.

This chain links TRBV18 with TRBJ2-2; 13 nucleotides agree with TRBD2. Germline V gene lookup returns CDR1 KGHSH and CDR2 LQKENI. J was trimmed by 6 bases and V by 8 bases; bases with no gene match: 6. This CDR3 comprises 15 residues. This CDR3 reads CASRTSGGSSGELFF. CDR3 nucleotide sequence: TGTGCCAGCCGGACTAGCGGGGGATCATCCGGGGAGCTGTTTTTT.

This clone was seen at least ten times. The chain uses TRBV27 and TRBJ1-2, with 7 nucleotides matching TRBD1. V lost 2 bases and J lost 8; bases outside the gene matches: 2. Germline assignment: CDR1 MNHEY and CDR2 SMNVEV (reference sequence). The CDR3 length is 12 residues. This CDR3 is CASSLQGGGYTF. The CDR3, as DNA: TGTGCCAGCAGTTTACAGGGGGGAGGCTACACCTTC.

CDR3 in amino acids: CASSQDQGRNYGYTF. CDR3 DNA sequence: TGTGCCAGCAGCCAAGATCAGGGAAGAAACTATGGCTACACCTTC. The chain employs TRBV4-2 and TRBJ1-2; maybe TRBD1 (5 bases). V gave up 0 bases and J gave up 2 bases, with 10 bases separating them. CDR3 size: 15 residues. The germline V gene has CDR1 LGHNA and CDR2 YNFKEQ.

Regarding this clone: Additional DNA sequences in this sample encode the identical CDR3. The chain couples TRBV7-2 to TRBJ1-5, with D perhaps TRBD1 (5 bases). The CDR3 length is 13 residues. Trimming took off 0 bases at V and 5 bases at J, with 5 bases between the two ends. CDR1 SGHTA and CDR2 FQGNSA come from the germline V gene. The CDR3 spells CASSLAGDQPQHF. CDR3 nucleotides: TGTGCCAGCAGCTTAGCAGGGGATCAGCCCCAGCATTTT.

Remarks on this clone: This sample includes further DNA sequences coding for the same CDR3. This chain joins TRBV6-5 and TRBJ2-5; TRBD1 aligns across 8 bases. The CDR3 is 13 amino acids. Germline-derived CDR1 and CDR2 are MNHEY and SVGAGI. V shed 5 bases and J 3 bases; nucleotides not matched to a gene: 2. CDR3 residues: CASSRTGKETQYF. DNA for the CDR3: TGTGCCAGCAGTAGGACAGGGAAAGAGACCCAGTACTTC.

The CDR3 DNA reads as TGTGCCAGCAGCTTAGGAGGGCAGCCCCAGCATTTT. Translated: CASSLGGQPQHF. The rearrangement links TRBV7-9 to TRBJ1-5; D is undetermined. Germline CDR1 and CDR2: SEHNR and FQNEAQ (reference sequence). With 1 base removed from V and 7 bases from J, the gap between germline ends came to 5 bases. The CDR3 sequence is 12 residues long.

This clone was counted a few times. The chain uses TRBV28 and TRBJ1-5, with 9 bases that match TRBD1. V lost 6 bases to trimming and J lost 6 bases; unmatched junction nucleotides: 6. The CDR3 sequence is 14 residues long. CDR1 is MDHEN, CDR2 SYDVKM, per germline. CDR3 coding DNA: TGTGCCAGCAGGCGACAGGGGGGGGGTCAGCCCCAGCATTTT. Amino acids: CASRRQGGGQPQHF.

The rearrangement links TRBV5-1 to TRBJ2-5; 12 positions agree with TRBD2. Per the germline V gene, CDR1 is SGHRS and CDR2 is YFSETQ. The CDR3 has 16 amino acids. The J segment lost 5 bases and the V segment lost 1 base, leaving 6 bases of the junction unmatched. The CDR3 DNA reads TGCGCCAGCAGCTTGAGACTAGCGGGAGTCGTGGAGACCCAGTACTTC. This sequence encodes CASSLRLAGVVETQYF.

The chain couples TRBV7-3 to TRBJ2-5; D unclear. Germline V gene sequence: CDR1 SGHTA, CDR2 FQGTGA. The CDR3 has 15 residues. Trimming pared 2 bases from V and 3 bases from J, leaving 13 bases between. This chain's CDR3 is CASSLLGRSEETQYF. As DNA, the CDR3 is TGTGCCAGCAGCTTACTGGGCCGATCGGAAGAGACCCAGTACTTC.

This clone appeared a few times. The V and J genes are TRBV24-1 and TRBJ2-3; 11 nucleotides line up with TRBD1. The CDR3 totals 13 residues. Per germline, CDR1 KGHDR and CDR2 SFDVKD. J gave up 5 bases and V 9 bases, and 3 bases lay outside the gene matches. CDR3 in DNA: TGTGCCACCGAGGACAGGGGGCAAGATACGCAGTATTTT. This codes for CATEDRGQDTQYF.

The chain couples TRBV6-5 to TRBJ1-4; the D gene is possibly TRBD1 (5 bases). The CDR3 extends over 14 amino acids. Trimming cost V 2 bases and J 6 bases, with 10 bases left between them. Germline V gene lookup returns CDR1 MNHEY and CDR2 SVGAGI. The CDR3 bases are TGTGCCAGCAGTTACGCAGGGAACTATGAAAAACTGTTTTTT. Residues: CASSYAGNYEKLFF.

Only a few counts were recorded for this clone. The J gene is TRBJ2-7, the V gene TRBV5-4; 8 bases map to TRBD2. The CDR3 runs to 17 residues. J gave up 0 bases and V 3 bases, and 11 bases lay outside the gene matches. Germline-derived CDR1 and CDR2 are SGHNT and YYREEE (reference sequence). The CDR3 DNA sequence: TGTGCCAGCAGCTCCCCTCTGGCGGGAGGAAGCTCCTACGAGCAGTACTTC. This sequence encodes CASSSPLAGGSSYEQYF.

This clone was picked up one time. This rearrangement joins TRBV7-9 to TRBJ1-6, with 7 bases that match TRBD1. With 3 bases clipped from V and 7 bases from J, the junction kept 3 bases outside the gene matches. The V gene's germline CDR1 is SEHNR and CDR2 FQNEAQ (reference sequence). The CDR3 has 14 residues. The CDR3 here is CASSFRQGNSPLHF. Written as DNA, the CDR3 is TGTGCCAGCAGCTTCCGACAGGGAAATTCACCCCTCCACTTT.

CDR3 in amino acids: CATSRGAGGGAKTQYF. The CDR3 DNA sequence: TGTGCCACCAGCAGGGGTGCTGGAGGGGGGGCAAAGACCCAGTACTTC. This chain links TRBV15 with TRBJ2-5; perhaps TRBD2 as D (7 bases). The CDR3 loop spans 16 amino acids. Looked up from germline, CDR1 is LNHNV and CDR2 is YYDKDF (reference sequence). The V gene lost 3 bases and the J gene lost 6 bases, with 20 bases spanning the gap.

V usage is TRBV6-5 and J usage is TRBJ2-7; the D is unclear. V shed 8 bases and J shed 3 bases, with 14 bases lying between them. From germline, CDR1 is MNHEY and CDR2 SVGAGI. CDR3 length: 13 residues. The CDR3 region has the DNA TGTGCCAGCGGTTCTCTCCCGGGCTACGAGCAGTACTTC. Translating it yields CASGSLPGYEQYF.

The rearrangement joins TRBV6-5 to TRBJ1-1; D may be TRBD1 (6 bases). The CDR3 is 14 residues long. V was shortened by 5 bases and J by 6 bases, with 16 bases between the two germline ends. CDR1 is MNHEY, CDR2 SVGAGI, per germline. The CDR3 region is CASSQGPVRSEAFF. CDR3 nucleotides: TGTGCCAGCAGTCAGGGGCCGGTACGATCTGAAGCTTTCTTT.

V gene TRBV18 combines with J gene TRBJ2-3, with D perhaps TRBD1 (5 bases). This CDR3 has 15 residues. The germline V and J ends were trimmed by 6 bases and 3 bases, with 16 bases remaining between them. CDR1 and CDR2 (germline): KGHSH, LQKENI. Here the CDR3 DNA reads TGTGCCAGCTCCCAAGATATGGGGCCTACAGATACGCAGTATTTT. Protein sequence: CASSQDMGPTDTQYF.

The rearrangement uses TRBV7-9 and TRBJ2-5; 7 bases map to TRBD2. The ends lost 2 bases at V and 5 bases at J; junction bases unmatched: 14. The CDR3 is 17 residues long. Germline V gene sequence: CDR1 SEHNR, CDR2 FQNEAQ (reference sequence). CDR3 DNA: TGTGCCAGCAGCTTACGGCGGGGGACGCCGGGGGTCGAGACCCAGTACTTC. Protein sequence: CASSLRRGTPGVETQYF.